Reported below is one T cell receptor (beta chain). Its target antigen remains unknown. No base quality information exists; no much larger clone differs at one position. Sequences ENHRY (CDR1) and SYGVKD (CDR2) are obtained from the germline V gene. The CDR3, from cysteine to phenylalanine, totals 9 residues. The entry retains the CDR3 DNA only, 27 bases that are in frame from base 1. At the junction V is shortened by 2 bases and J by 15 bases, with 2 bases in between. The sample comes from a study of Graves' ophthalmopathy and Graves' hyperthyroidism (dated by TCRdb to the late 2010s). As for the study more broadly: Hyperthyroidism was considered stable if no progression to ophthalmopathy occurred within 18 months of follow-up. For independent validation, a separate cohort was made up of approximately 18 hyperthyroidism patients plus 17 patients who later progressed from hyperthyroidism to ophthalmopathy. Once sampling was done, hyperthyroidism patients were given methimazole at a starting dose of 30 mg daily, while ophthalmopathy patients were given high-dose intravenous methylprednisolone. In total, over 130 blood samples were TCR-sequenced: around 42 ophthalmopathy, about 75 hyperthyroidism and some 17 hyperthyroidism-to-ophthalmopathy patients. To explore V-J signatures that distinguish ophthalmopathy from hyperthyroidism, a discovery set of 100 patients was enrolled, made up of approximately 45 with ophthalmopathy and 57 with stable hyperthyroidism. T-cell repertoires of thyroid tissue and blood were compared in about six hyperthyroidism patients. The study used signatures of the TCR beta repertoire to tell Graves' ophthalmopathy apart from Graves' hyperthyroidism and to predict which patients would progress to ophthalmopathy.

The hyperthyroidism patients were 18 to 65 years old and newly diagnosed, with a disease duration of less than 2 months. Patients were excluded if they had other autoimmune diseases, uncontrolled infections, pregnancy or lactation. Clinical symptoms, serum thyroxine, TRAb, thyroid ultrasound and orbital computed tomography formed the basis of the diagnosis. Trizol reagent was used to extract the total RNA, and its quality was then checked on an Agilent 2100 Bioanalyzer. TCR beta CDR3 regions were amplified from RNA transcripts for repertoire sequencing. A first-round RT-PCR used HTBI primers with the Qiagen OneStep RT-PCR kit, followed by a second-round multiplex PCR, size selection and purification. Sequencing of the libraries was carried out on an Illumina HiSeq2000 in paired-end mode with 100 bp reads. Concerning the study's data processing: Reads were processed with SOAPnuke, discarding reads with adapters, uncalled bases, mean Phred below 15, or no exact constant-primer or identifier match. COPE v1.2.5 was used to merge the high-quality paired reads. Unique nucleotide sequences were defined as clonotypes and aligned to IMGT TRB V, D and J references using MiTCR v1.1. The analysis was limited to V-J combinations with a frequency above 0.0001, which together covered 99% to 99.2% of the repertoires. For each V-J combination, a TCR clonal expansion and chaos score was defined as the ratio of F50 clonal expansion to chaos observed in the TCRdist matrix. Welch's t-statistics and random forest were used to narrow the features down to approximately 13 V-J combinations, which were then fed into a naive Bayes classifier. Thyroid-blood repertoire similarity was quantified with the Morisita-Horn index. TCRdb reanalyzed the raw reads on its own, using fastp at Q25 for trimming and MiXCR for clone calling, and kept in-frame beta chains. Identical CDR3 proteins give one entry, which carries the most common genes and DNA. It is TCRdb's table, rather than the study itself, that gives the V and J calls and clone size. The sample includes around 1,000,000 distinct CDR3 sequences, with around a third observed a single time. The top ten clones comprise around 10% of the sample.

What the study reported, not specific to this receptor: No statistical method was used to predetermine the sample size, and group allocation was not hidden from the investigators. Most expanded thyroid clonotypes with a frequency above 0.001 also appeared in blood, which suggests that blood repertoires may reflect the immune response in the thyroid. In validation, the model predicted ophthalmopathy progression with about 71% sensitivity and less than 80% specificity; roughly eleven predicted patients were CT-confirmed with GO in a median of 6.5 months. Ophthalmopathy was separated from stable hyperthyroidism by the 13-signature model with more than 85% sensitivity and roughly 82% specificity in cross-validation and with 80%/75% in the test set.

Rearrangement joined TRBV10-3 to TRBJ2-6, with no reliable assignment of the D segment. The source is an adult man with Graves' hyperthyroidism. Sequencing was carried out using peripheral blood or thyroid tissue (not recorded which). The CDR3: CAISEDLTF. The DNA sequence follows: TGTGCCATCAGTGAGGACCTGACTTTC.